One and the same sample provided the 25 T cell receptor beta chains below, sequenced in a study of T cell responses to AZD1222 COVID-19 vaccine. Some clones are missing from TCRdb's copy, which holds only in-frame ones; the method was immunoSEQ multiplex PCR. The sample includes around 100,000 clones, 86% seen only once; the top ten take more than 2.5%. Specimen: peripheral blood, collected 28 days after the second dose of the MenACWY control vaccine. These receptors came from an adult who received the MenACWY meningococcal vaccine as a control.

The CDR3: CASSWTSGGVRSTQYF. The CDR3 DNA reads TGTGCCAGCAGTTGGACTAGCGGGGGGGTCAGAAGTACGCAGTATTTT. The chain is built from TRBV27 and TRBJ2-3; the match to TRBD2 covers 15 bases. The V segment lost 4 bases and the J segment 8 bases; nucleotides outside the gene matches: 7. The CDR3 is made up of 16 amino acids. The germline V gene encodes CDR1 MNHEY and CDR2 SMNVEV (reference sequence).

The V gene is TRBV2, the J gene TRBJ1-5; TRBD1 agrees at 7 bases. V was pared by 6 bases and J by 0 bases, with 8 bases of the junction left unmatched. This CDR3 is 16 amino acids long. Per germline, CDR1 SNHLY and CDR2 FYNNEI. The chain's CDR3 is CASSDTGEDSNQPQHF. Here the CDR3 DNA reads TGTGCCAGCAGCGACACAGGGGAAGATAGCAATCAGCCCCAGCATTTT. Full variable domain (outside the CDR3, taken from reference TRBV2 and TRBJ1-5): EPEVTQTPSHQVTQMGQEVILRCVPISNHLYFYWYRQILGQKVEFLVSFYNNEISEKSEIFDDQFSVERPDGSNFTLKIRSTKLEDSAMYFCASSDTGEDSNQPQHFGDGTRLSIL.

The CDR3: CASSLAGDRGLPYEQYF. CDR3 nucleotides: TGTGCCAGCAGCTTGGCAGGTGACAGGGGGCTTCCCTACGAGCAGTACTTC. The chain uses TRBV5-5 and TRBJ2-7; TRBD1 matches 10 bases. V lost 0 bases, J lost 2 bases, and 8 bases stayed unmatched. The CDR3 runs 17 residues. Germline V gene sequence: CDR1 SGHKS, CDR2 YYEKEE (reference sequence).

V is TRBV7-2 and J is TRBJ1-2; D uncertain. This CDR3 contains 17 residues. Trimming cost V 1 base and J 8 bases, with 23 bases left between them. CDR1 and CDR2 (germline): SGHTA, FQGNSA. CDR3 bases: TGTGCCAGCAGCTTAGGCCAGCGTGGCGGCGGCCCCGGGGGCTACACCTTC. Its protein product is CASSLGQRGGGPGGYTF.

V and J are TRBV6-2 or TRBV6-3 and TRBJ2-2; D is possibly TRBD1 (7 bases). The CDR3 spans 16 residues. With 5 bases removed from V and 6 bases from J, the gap between germline ends came to 19 bases. The V gene's germline CDR1 is MNHEY and CDR2 SVGEGT. As DNA, the CDR3 is TGTGCCAGCAGTAATCGGGGGACAGTCCGGGCCGGGGAGCTGTTTTTT. Amino acid sequence: CASSNRGTVRAGELFF.

The rearrangement joins TRBV4-3 to TRBJ2-2; 10 bases map to TRBD2. CDR1 and CDR2 from the germline V gene are LGHNA and YSLEER. V dropped 2 bases and J dropped 4; count of bases not matched to a gene: 10. This CDR3 is 18 amino acids long. CDR3 sequence: CASSQPRVAGGTTGELFF. The CDR3 coding sequence is TGCGCCAGCAGCCAACCCAGAGTAGCGGGGGGTACCACCGGGGAGCTGTTTTTT.

This chain connects TRBV7-2 to TRBJ2-4; 7 nucleotides align to TRBD1. Germline V gene lookup returns CDR1 SGHTA and CDR2 FQGNSA. CDR3 length equals 14 residues. Trimming removed 4 bases from V and 8 bases from J; junction bases left unmatched: 8. The CDR3 spells CASSSRDRRDIQYF. In DNA form, the CDR3 reads TGTGCCAGCAGCTCCCGGGACAGACGAGACATTCAGTACTTC.

This chain links TRBV28 with TRBJ1-5; 8 positions agree with TRBD1. Germline CDR1 MDHEN, CDR2 SYDVKM. CDR3 size: 15 residues. After removal of 5 bases from V and 4 bases from J, the junction contained 7 bases not matched to a gene. In DNA form, the CDR3 reads TGTGCCAGCAGTCCTTATACAGGGGGTAATCAGCCCCAGCATTTT. This encodes CASSPYTGGNQPQHF.

This clone was picked up one time. CDR3 sequence (DNA): TGCAGCGTTGTCAGGTCAGCCGGCGAGCAGTACTTC. It yields the protein CSVVRSAGEQYF. The chain employs TRBV29-1 and TRBJ2-7, with D unclear. The CDR3 totals 12 residues. V lost 4 bases, J lost 6 bases, and 13 bases lay in between. Germline V lookup: CDR1 SQVTM, CDR2 ANQGSEA.

V usage is TRBV4-3 and J usage is TRBJ2-5; 7 bases align to TRBD1. CDR1 is LGHNA and CDR2 is YSLEER in the germline V gene. V gave up 4 bases and J gave up 2 bases; unmatched junction bases: 1. The CDR3 loop spans 13 amino acids. CDR3 bases: TGCGCCAGCAGCCTGGGACAGCAAGAGACCCAGTACTTC. Protein product: CASSLGQQETQYF.

This clone was seen a single time. The chain combines TRBV7-2 with TRBJ1-6; D not certain. The V end was cut by 1 base, the J end by 7 bases, with 8 bases between. The germline V gene encodes CDR1 SGHTA and CDR2 FQGNSA. This CDR3 is built from 14 residues. CDR3 DNA: TGTGCCAGCAGCTTAGGACCAGACAATTCACCCCTCCACTTT. This translates into CASSLGPDNSPLHF.

The chain uses TRBV12-3 or TRBV12-4 and TRBJ2-7; D unresolved. V was pared by 2 bases and J by 6 bases, with 8 bases between. There are 12 residues in the CDR3. CDR3 in amino acids: CASSLPRGEQYF. In DNA, the CDR3 is TGTGCCAGCAGTTTACCTAGAGGCGAGCAGTACTTC.

This rearrangement joins TRBV27 to TRBJ1-5; D may be TRBD1 (6 bases). Germline V gene data show CDR1 as MNHEY and CDR2 as SMNVEV (reference sequence). This CDR3 region has 14 residues. The V end lost 10 bases, the J end lost 5 bases, and 18 bases lay between the germline ends. The CDR3 sequence: CATSRQGGDQPQHF. The CDR3 DNA sequence: TGTGCCACATCGCGCCAAGGGGGGGATCAGCCCCAGCATTTT.

V usage is TRBV4-2 and J usage is TRBJ1-2, with D maybe TRBD1 (5 bases). Trimming took 3 bases from V and 2 from J, leaving 16 bases between them. Germline-derived CDR1 and CDR2 are LGHNA and YNFKEQ. CDR3 length: 16 amino acids. CDR3 sequence reads: CASSQGDERGNYGYTF. For the CDR3, the DNA is TGTGCCAGCAGCCAGGGAGACGAGAGGGGCAACTATGGCTACACCTTC.

The chain joins TRBV18 to TRBJ2-2; D is unresolved. Germline CDR1 KGHSH, CDR2 LQKENI. The V and J ends lost 0 bases and 3 bases respectively, with 2 bases between them. The CDR3 contains 13 residues. The CDR3 coding sequence is TGTGCCAGCTCACCACCTGACACCGGGGAGCTGTTTTTT. As protein: CASSPPDTGELFF.

The chain has TRBV18 and TRBJ2-7; D ambiguous. V was clipped by 2 bases and J by 6 bases, with 14 bases between them. Per the germline V gene, CDR1 is KGHSH and CDR2 is LQKENI. The CDR3 sequence is 14 residues long. CDR3 nucleotide sequence: TGTGCCAGCTCACCAGGGGAAAGGTCACTCGAGCAGTACTTC. Protein: CASSPGERSLEQYF.

The V and J genes are TRBV15 and TRBJ2-2, with 9 nucleotides matching TRBD1. The CDR3 length is 16 residues. V gave up 3 bases and J gave up 7 bases; unmatched junction bases: 9. CDR1 is LNHNV, CDR2 YYDKDF, per germline (reference sequence). The CDR3 DNA follows: TGTGCCACCAGCAGTTTTCCCACAGGGGGCAGCGGGGAGCTGTTTTTT. Translation: CATSSFPTGGSGELFF.

This clone has only one observation. The J gene is TRBJ2-7, the V gene TRBV28; TRBD1 matches 7 bases. In germline, CDR1 is MDHEN, CDR2 SYDVKM. With 4 bases clipped from V and 2 bases from J, the junction kept 11 bases outside the gene matches. This CDR3 is built from 16 residues. The CDR3 sequence is CASSSTRTGGAYEQYF. The CDR3, as DNA: TGTGCCAGCAGTTCGACTCGGACAGGTGGGGCCTACGAGCAGTACTTC.

This chain connects TRBV5-5 to TRBJ2-7, with D perhaps matching TRBD1 (6 bases). Germline V lookup: CDR1 SGHKS, CDR2 YYEKEE (reference sequence). Trimming took off 0 bases at V and 9 bases at J, with 13 bases between the two ends. This CDR3 contains 13 residues. The CDR3 loop is CASSLDRALGQYF. The CDR3 bases are TGTGCCAGCAGCTTGGACAGGGCCCTAGGGCAGTACTTC.

This chain links TRBV29-1 with TRBJ2-1, with D unresolved. CDR3 size: 14 residues. The germline CDR1 and CDR2 sequences are SQVTM and ANQGSEA. Trimming removed 2 bases from V and 0 bases from J, with 8 bases in between. The CDR3 is CSVEWASSYNEQFF. The DNA for the CDR3 is TGCAGCGTTGAATGGGCCAGCTCCTACAATGAGCAGTTCTTC.

The chain has TRBV5-1 and TRBJ2-7, with D perhaps matching TRBD1 or TRBD2 (5 bases each). The CDR3 sequence is 15 residues long. V lost 4 bases and J lost 2, with 16 bases in between. CDR1 is SGHRS, CDR2 YFSETQ, per germline. The CDR3 nucleotides read TGCGCCAGCAGCCGCGAGGGTGGGGGAGCCTACGAGCAGTACTTC. This encodes CASSREGGGAYEQYF.

The V and J genes are TRBV18 and TRBJ2-5; perhaps TRBD2 as D (6 bases). The germline gives CDR1 KGHSH, CDR2 LQKENI. V lost 1 base and J lost 4, with 13 bases in between. The CDR3 covers 15 residues. The CDR3 here is CASSPRRGDGETQYF. The DNA of the CDR3 is TGTGCCAGCTCACCACGGCGCGGGGACGGAGAGACCCAGTACTTC.

The CDR3 bases are TGTGCCAGCAGCAATAGACAGGGAAGGGCAGATACGCAGTATTTT. Translation: CASSNRQGRADTQYF. This chain connects TRBV5-8 to TRBJ2-3; TRBD1 agrees at 7 bases. The CDR3 consists of 15 residues. The germline V gene has CDR1 SGHTS and CDR2 YDEGEE. Trimming cost V 4 bases and J 4 bases; bases outside gene matches: 9.

This chain joins TRBV27 and TRBJ1-6; the match to TRBD1 covers 8 bases. CDR1 and CDR2 (germline): MNHEY, SMNVEV (reference sequence). This CDR3 is 17 amino acids long. V dropped 2 bases and J dropped 9; count of bases not matched to a gene: 12. As DNA, the CDR3 is TGTGCCAGCAGTTTAACTGAACCGGACAGGGTAACTTCACCCCTCCACTTT. Residues: CASSLTEPDRVTSPLHF.

In its sample, this clone was seen once. The chain employs TRBV19 and TRBJ2-3; 14 nucleotides agree with TRBD2. There are 17 residues in the CDR3. From germline, CDR1 is LNHDA and CDR2 SQIVND (reference sequence). V gave up 5 bases and J gave up 6 bases; unmatched junction bases: 10. CDR3 loop: CASSLPGLAGARDTQYF. For the CDR3, the DNA is TGTGCCAGTAGTTTGCCGGGACTAGCGGGGGCGAGGGATACGCAGTATTTT.